This TCR beta chain was captured by sequencing in a study of blood T cell repertoires in COVID-19. Whole-study context: From the United States, Italy and Spain came samples of acute and convalescent COVID-19. The analysed material was cDNA or gDNA that came from T cells, B-cell-depleted T cells, or PBMCs.

Trimming took off 5 bases at V and 0 bases at J, with 10 bases between the two ends. The CDR3 is 15 residues long. Germline-derived CDR1 and CDR2 are LNHDA and SQIVND (reference sequence). As handled by the study authors: Reference gene primer amplification in the assay estimated nucleated cell counts. Assay: immunoSEQ multiplex PCR; the TCRdb copy retains only in-frame clones and omits some. V, J and clone size derive from that table, while D and trimming were established from the DNA sequence. Counted here are about 120,000 clones, more than 80% occurring once; the ten biggest clones make up about 4.5%.

The TCR comes from a man aged 40-55 years with acute or convalescent COVID-19. This chain connects TRBV19 to TRBJ2-2, with a tentative D call TRBD1 (5 bases). Specimen: peripheral blood. For the CDR3, the DNA is TGTGCCAGTAGTTATAGGGGTCCGAACACCGGGGAGCTGTTTTTT. This codes for CASSYRGPNTGELFF.